Listed below are T cell receptor beta chains from one sample, sequenced in a study of T cell repertoires in cytomegalovirus infection. These receptors' antigens are unknown. From the reads, TCRdb called clonotypes with MiXCR, one entry per CDR3 protein. Of around 99,000 distinct CDR3 sequences listed, 25% to 35% are singletons. Source: CD8+ T cells from cultured PBMCs, taken from culture after CMV antigen stimulation. All receptors come from a human donor in good health (CMV status not recorded). Some clones in this sample may be carry-over from other donors' samples. Each CDR3 is given with its conserved first and last residue. D genes are given only for firm matches. Where a row states a size, it is once, few, many or the class of an expanded clone; other rows omit it.

clone_size: NA
d_call: NA
j_call: TRBJ2-1
v_call: TRBV12-3/TRBV12-4
cdr3_aa: CASSLAFYNEQFF
cdr3_nt: TGTGCCAGCAGCCTTGCGTTTTACAATGAGCAGTTCTTC

clone_size: NA
d_call: TRBD2
j_call: TRBJ2-1
v_call: TRBV4-1
cdr3_aa: CASSQVVAGSSYNEQFF
cdr3_nt: TGTGCCAGCAGCCAAGTCGTAGCGGGGAGCTCCTACAATGAGCAGTTCTTC

clone_size: few
d_call: NA
j_call: TRBJ2-2
v_call: TRBV7-8
cdr3_aa: CASSRDYTGELFF
cdr3_nt: TGTGCCAGCAGCCGAGATTACACCGGGGAGCTGTTTTTT

clone_size: few
d_call: NA
j_call: TRBJ2-4
v_call: TRBV28
cdr3_aa: CASSPLGEAAKNIQYF
cdr3_nt: TGTGCCAGCAGTCCCCTCGGAGAGGCGGCCAAAAACATTCAGTACTTC

clone_size: NA
d_call: NA
j_call: TRBJ2-7
v_call: TRBV4-1
cdr3_aa: CASSQEPDPNYEQYF
cdr3_nt: TGCGCCAGCAGCCAAGAGCCAGATCCTAATTACGAGCAGTACTTC

clone_size: few
d_call: TRBD1
j_call: TRBJ2-7
v_call: TRBV7-2
cdr3_aa: CASSLLQGEGEQYF
cdr3_nt: TGTGCCAGCAGCTTACTACAGGGGGAAGGCGAGCAGTACTTC

clone_size: few
d_call: NA
j_call: TRBJ2-1
v_call: TRBV7-9
cdr3_aa: CASSRGNEQFF
cdr3_nt: TGTGCCAGCAGCCGAGGTAATGAGCAGTTCTTC

clone_size: once
d_call: NA
j_call: TRBJ1-4
v_call: TRBV2
cdr3_aa: CASRDSDNEKLFF
cdr3_nt: TGTGCCAGCAGGGACAGTGATAATGAAAAACTGTTTTTT

clone_size: many
d_call: NA
j_call: TRBJ2-1
v_call: TRBV28
cdr3_aa: CASSLSQGEPTSNEQFF
cdr3_nt: TGTGCCAGCAGTTTGAGCCAGGGTGAACCCACTAGCAATGAGCAGTTCTTC

clone_size: NA
d_call: NA
j_call: TRBJ1-1
v_call: TRBV12-3/TRBV12-4
cdr3_aa: CASIRRWGTEAFF
cdr3_nt: TGTGCCAGCATCCGGAGGTGGGGCACTGAAGCTTTCTTT

clone_size: NA
d_call: NA
j_call: TRBJ2-7
v_call: TRBV4-1
cdr3_aa: CASSQDSLERTYEQYF
cdr3_nt: TGCGCCAGCAGCCAAGATTCCCTAGAAAGGACCTACGAGCAGTACTTC

clone_size: NA
d_call: TRBD2
j_call: TRBJ2-7
v_call: TRBV6-5
cdr3_aa: CASSYGTSQYEQYF
cdr3_nt: TGTGCCAGCAGTTACGGGACTAGCCAATACGAGCAGTACTTC

clone_size: few
d_call: NA
j_call: TRBJ2-7
v_call: TRBV27
cdr3_aa: CASSLEGINEQYF
cdr3_nt: TGTGCCAGCAGTTTAGAGGGAATTAACGAGCAGTACTTC

clone_size: many
d_call: NA
j_call: TRBJ2-7
v_call: TRBV7-9
cdr3_aa: CASSTEGGGSYEQYF
cdr3_nt: TGTGCCAGCAGCACTGAAGGAGGCGGGTCCTACGAGCAGTACTTC

clone_size: NA
d_call: TRBD1
j_call: TRBJ2-7
v_call: TRBV28
cdr3_aa: CASMGQNPTHEQYF
cdr3_nt: TGTGCCAGCATGGGACAGAATCCTACCCACGAGCAGTACTTC

clone_size: NA
d_call: TRBD1
j_call: TRBJ1-2
v_call: TRBV29-1
cdr3_aa: CSVLSTGFYGYTF
cdr3_nt: TGCAGCGTCCTATCGACAGGGTTCTATGGCTACACCTTC

clone_size: few
d_call: TRBD1
j_call: TRBJ1-6
v_call: TRBV6-6
cdr3_aa: CASTEGAASPLHF
cdr3_nt: TGTGCCAGCACGGAGGGGGCGGCTTCACCCCTCCACTTT

clone_size: few
d_call: NA
j_call: TRBJ2-3
v_call: TRBV4-1
cdr3_aa: CASSPHNGLTDTQYF
cdr3_nt: TGCGCCAGCAGCCCACACAATGGACTTACGGATACGCAGTATTTT

clone_size: NA
d_call: NA
j_call: TRBJ2-5
v_call: TRBV4-1
cdr3_aa: CASSPGGARGEETQYF
cdr3_nt: TGCGCCAGCAGCCCAGGGGGGGCGAGGGGGGAAGAGACCCAGTACTTC

clone_size: NA
d_call: NA
j_call: TRBJ2-1
v_call: TRBV15
cdr3_aa: CATSSEVDGQGKQFF
cdr3_nt: TGTGCCACCAGTTCTGAGGTAGATGGTCAGGGGAAGCAGTTCTTC

clone_size: NA
d_call: TRBD2
j_call: TRBJ2-7
v_call: TRBV2
cdr3_aa: CASSDRLAGSSYEQYF
cdr3_nt: TGTGCCAGCAGTGATAGATTAGCGGGGAGCTCCTACGAGCAGTACTTC

clone_size: many
d_call: TRBD2
j_call: TRBJ2-1
v_call: TRBV11-2
cdr3_aa: CASSLDSGDSYNEQFF
cdr3_nt: TGTGCCAGCAGCTTAGACAGCGGGGACTCCTACAATGAGCAGTTCTTC

clone_size: NA
d_call: NA
j_call: TRBJ1-5
v_call: TRBV6-2/TRBV6-3
cdr3_aa: CASSYHVRSHQPQHF
cdr3_nt: TGTGCCAGCAGTTACCATGTACGGAGCCATCAGCCCCAGCATTTT

clone_size: many
d_call: NA
j_call: TRBJ1-1
v_call: TRBV28
cdr3_aa: CASRAGGGNTEAFF
cdr3_nt: TGTGCCAGCAGGGCGGGAGGGGGGAACACTGAAGCTTTCTTT

clone_size: many
d_call: NA
j_call: TRBJ1-1
v_call: TRBV28
cdr3_aa: CASSSDRLHNPRGTEAFF
cdr3_nt: TGTGCCAGCAGTTCAGATCGGTTACACAATCCTCGGGGCACTGAAGCTTTCTTT

clone_size: NA
d_call: NA
j_call: TRBJ2-7
v_call: TRBV29-1
cdr3_aa: CSVEETGGGPYEQYF
cdr3_nt: TGCAGCGTTGAAGAGACGGGAGGGGGCCCCTACGAGCAGTACTTC

clone_size: few
d_call: TRBD1
j_call: TRBJ1-3
v_call: TRBV20-1
cdr3_aa: CSARETGTGGFGNTIYF
cdr3_nt: TGCAGTGCTAGAGAGACCGGGACAGGGGGCTTTGGAAACACCATATATTTT

clone_size: few
d_call: NA
j_call: TRBJ1-5
v_call: TRBV20-1
cdr3_aa: CSARADSHSNQPQHF
cdr3_nt: TGCAGTGCTAGAGCCGACAGCCATAGCAATCAGCCCCAGCATTTT